Listed below are T cell receptor beta chains from one sample, sequenced in a study of blood T cell repertoires in COVID-19. Data came from immunoSEQ multiplex PCR; TCRdb stores just in-frame clones and leaves some out. This table holds 350,000 to 450,000 clones, nearly 90% found once. Sequences were obtained from PBMCs or T cells enriched from blood (not recorded which). These receptors were obtained from a woman in her twenties or thirties who had recovered from COVID-19. Both conserved end residues are part of each CDR3. The order of the fields is clone size, V gene, D gene, J gene, CDR3 DNA, CDR3 protein. A D gene is named only where the DNA matches it firmly. Only part of the rows carry a size: once, few, many, or a class if the clone is expanded.

>.|TRBV19|.|TRBJ2-1
TGTGCCAGTAGTATACAGAGGTTGACAGCCGCATATCACAATGAGCAGTTCTTC
CASSIQRLTAAYHNEQFF
>.|TRBV24-1|TRBD1|TRBJ2-7
TGTGCCACCAGTGATTTTCGGGACAGGGGGAACGAGCAGTACTTC
CATSDFRDRGNEQYF
>few|TRBV12-3/TRBV12-4|.|TRBJ1-6
TGTGCCAGCAGTTATGGGACATCTTCACCCCTCCACTTT
CASSYGTSSPLHF
>.|TRBV7-2|.|TRBJ1-2
TGTGCCAGCAGCACCTCAGACAGGAGATATGGCTACACCTTC
CASSTSDRRYGYTF
>.|TRBV24-1|TRBD2|TRBJ2-1
TGTGCCACCAGTGAGCTTGGAGATCAAGCGGGAGGACCGTACAATGAGCAGTTCTTC
CATSELGDQAGGPYNEQFF
>.|TRBV29-1|.|TRBJ1-3
TGCAGCGTTGAAGGGCAGGGTGGGCACACCATATATTTT
CSVEGQGGHTIYF
>.|TRBV19|TRBD2|TRBJ2-3
TGTGCCAGTCAGACTAGCGGGGGGCACACAGATACGCAGTATTTT
CASQTSGGHTDTQYF
>.|TRBV28|TRBD2|TRBJ2-7
TGTGCCAGCAGTCCTCCGATAGCGGGAGGGGTCTACGAGCAGTACTTC
CASSPPIAGGVYEQYF
>.|TRBV4-1|.|TRBJ1-1
TGCGCCAGCAGCCAAGATCGGAGGGCAGGAGCTGAAGCTGAAGCTTTCTTT
CASSQDRRAGAEAEAFF
>.|TRBV9|.|TRBJ1-2
TGTGCCAGCAGCGCCGGAAAAGACAGCAATATTAACATTGGCTACACCTTC
CASSAGKDSNINIGYTF
>.|TRBV11-2|.|TRBJ1-6
TGTGCCAGCAGCTTTAGAAGCTCCTATAATTCACCCCTCCACTTT
CASSFRSSYNSPLHF
>.|TRBV5-1|TRBD1|TRBJ1-4
TGCGCCAGCAGCTGGGGGACAGGACTTCTTAATGAAAAACTGTTTTTT
CASSWGTGLLNEKLFF
>.|TRBV18|TRBD1|TRBJ1-2
TGTGCCAGCTCATCCTACAGGGGGCGTTACTATGGCTACACCTTC
CASSSYRGRYYGYTF
>.|TRBV18|TRBD1|TRBJ1-6
TGTGCCAGCTCACTTGGGACAGAAAATTCACCCCTCCACTTT
CASSLGTENSPLHF
>.|TRBV30|TRBD1|TRBJ1-1
TGTGCCGCACAGGGGGACATCGATGAAGCTTTCTTT
CAAQGDIDEAFF
>.|TRBV28|.|TRBJ1-1
TGTGCCAGCAGTTTTGTGGGGCCCACCTCTGAAGCTTTCTTT
CASSFVGPTSEAFF
>.|TRBV5-4|.|TRBJ1-4
TGTGCCAGCAGCCGAAATACAGGGAAGAATGAAAAACTGTTTTTT
CASSRNTGKNEKLFF
>.|TRBV7-8|TRBD2|TRBJ2-5
TGTGCCAGCAGCTTAGGTCCTAGCGGGGGCGGAGAGACCCAGTACTTC
CASSLGPSGGGETQYF
>.|TRBV12-3/TRBV12-4|.|TRBJ1-1
TGTGCCAGCAGCTGGTCTGCGGACACTGAAGCTTTCTTT
CASSWSADTEAFF
>.|TRBV27|.|TRBJ2-7
TGTGCCAGCAGTTCAGGACAGAGCTACGAGCAGTACTTC
CASSSGQSYEQYF
>once|TRBV5-4|TRBD1|TRBJ1-2
TGTGCCAGCAGCAATTTGTCAGGGGGCGTGTACTATGGCTACACCTTC
CASSNLSGGVYYGYTF
>once|TRBV18|.|TRBJ1-2
TGTGCCAGCTCACCTAAGGACAATTTTGGCTACACCTTC
CASSPKDNFGYTF
>once|TRBV7-2|TRBD2|TRBJ2-1
TGTGCCAGCAGCTTAGCGAGGGGAGGGATCGGTGAGCAGTTCTTC
CASSLARGGIGEQFF
>.|TRBV9|TRBD2|TRBJ2-7
TGTGCCAGCAGCGTAGGTGCGGGGGGTACCTACGAGCAGTACTTC
CASSVGAGGTYEQYF
>.|TRBV2|.|TRBJ1-6
TGTGCCAGCACCAGCAGGGGTCTATCAGATTCACCCCTCCACTTT
CASTSRGLSDSPLHF
>.|TRBV5-1|TRBD2|TRBJ2-7
TGCGCCAGCAGCTTGGCCCTAGCGGGTATTACCGAGCAGTACTTC
CASSLALAGITEQYF
>.|TRBV7-9|TRBD2|TRBJ2-1
TGTGCCAGCAGCCCATCGGGACTAGCGGGAGTACATGAGCAGTTCTTC
CASSPSGLAGVHEQFF
>.|TRBV6-2/TRBV6-3|TRBD1|TRBJ1-2
TGTGCCAGCAGTTACACATGGGACAGGAACGGGTATGGCTACACCTTC
CASSYTWDRNGYGYTF
>.|TRBV28|.|TRBJ2-1
TGTGCCAGCAGCCCTCTAAGAAGTGAGCAGTTCTTC
CASSPLRSEQFF
>once|TRBV11-2|.|TRBJ1-4
TGTGCCAGCAGCTCGCCGTCCCGAGTTGGTGAAAAACTGTTTTTT
CASSSPSRVGEKLFF
>.|TRBV4-2|TRBD1|TRBJ1-1
TGTGCCAGCAGCCAACCCGACAGGGGTTCAGGCGCGGATACTGAAGCTTTCTTT
CASSQPDRGSGADTEAFF
>.|TRBV4-2|TRBD1|TRBJ1-1
TGTGCCAGCAGCCCTGGTCTCAGGGGGCGGCGGGGGACTGAAGCTTTCTTT
CASSPGLRGRRGTEAFF
>few|TRBV27|.|TRBJ2-7
TGTGCCAGCAGTTTATCCGGGATTGACGAGCAGTACTTC
CASSLSGIDEQYF
>.|TRBV27|TRBD2|TRBJ2-6
TGTGCCAGCAGTTACGGGAGGGTTGCCAACGTCCTGACTTTC
CASSYGRVANVLTF
>.|TRBV7-9|.|TRBJ2-1
TGTGCCAGCAGCGTTCCTAGCGAGTACAATGAGCAGTTCTTC
CASSVPSEYNEQFF
>.|TRBV7-3|TRBD2|TRBJ2-2
TGTGCCAGCAGCGCCACCATTAGACTAGCGGGAGGTTCAACCGGGGAGCTGTTTTTT
CASSATIRLAGGSTGELFF
>.|TRBV4-3|.|TRBJ1-3
TGCGCCAGCAGCCCCCAGGGGCCGCCCCTCGACTCTGGAAACACCATATATTTT
CASSPQGPPLDSGNTIYF